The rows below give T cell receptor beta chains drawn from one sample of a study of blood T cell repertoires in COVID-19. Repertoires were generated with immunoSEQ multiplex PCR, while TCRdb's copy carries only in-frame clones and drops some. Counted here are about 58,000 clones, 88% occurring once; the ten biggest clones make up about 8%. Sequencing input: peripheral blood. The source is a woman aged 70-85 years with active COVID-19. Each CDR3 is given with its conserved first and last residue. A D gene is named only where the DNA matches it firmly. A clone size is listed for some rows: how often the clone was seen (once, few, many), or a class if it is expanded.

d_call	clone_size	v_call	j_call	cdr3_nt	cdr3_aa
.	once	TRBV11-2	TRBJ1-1	TGTGCCAGCAGCCCGGCCCTGGCAGGACTGGCCTTTGAAGCTTTCTTT	CASSPALAGLAFEAFF
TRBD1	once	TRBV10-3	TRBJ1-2	TGTGCCATCAGTGAGTCGGGACAGGGGGGCTACACCTTC	CAISESGQGGYTF
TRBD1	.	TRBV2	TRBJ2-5	TGTGCCAGCAGTCCCGACAGGGCGAGTGTGGCCCAGTACTTC	CASSPDRASVAQYF
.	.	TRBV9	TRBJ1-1	TGTGCCAGCAGCCGACCGGCGGAGAACACTGAAGCTTTCTTT	CASSRPAENTEAFF
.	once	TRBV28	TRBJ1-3	TGTGCCAGCAGTCCCCCGACAGTCGATGGAAACACCATATATTTT	CASSPPTVDGNTIYF
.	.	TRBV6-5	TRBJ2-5	TGTGCCAGCAGAGGGTGGAGGGGACAGATGTACTTC	CASRGWRGQMYF
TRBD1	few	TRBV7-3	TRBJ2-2	TGTGCCAGCAGCCCCCGGGACAGGGACCTGGAGCTGTTTTTT	CASSPRDRDLELFF
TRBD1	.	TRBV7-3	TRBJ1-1	TGTGCCAGCAGCTCAACAGGGGGGAACACTGAAGCTTTCTTT	CASSSTGGNTEAFF
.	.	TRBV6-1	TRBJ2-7	TGTGCCAGCAGTGAAGGTGTGGGCGGGTGGAGCTCCTACGAGCAGTACTTC	CASSEGVGGWSSYEQYF
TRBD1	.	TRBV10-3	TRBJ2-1	TGTGCCATCAGCCGGGACAGGGTAGACGATGAGCAGTTCTTC	CAISRDRVDDEQFF
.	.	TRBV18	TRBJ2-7	TGTGCCAGCTCACCGCGACAGGGAGGATCCTACGAGCAGTACTTC	CASSPRQGGSYEQYF
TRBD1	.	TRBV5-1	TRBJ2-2	TGCGCCAGCAGCTCGACAGGGGTCACCGGGGAGCTGTTTTTT	CASSSTGVTGELFF
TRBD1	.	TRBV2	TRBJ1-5	TGTGCCAGCGGAAGACAGGGGACGGTGCAGCCCCAGCATTTT	CASGRQGTVQPQHF
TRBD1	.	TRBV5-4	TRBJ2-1	TGTGCCAGCAGCATCCCCGGGACAGGGGGAGACAATGAGCAGTTCTTC	CASSIPGTGGDNEQFF
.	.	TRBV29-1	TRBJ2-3	TGCAGCCGGGCGGGGGGACAGGGTACGCAGTATTTT	CSRAGGQGTQYF
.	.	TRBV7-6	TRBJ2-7	TGTGCCAGCAGCTCCACGGGCGAGCAGTACTTC	CASSSTGEQYF
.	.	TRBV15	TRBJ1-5	TGTGCCACCAGCGCGGGACTCAGCAATCAGCCCCAGCATTTT	CATSAGLSNQPQHF
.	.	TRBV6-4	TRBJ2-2	TGTGCCAGCAGTGTGACGGGCACCGGGGAGCTGTTTTTT	CASSVTGTGELFF
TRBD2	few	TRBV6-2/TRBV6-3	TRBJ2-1	TGTGCCAGCAGTCTACTAGCGGGAGGTGATGAGCAGTTCTTC	CASSLLAGGDEQFF
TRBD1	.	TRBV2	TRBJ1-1	TGTGCCAGCCGGGACAGGGCCATGAACACTGAAGCTTTCTTT	CASRDRAMNTEAFF
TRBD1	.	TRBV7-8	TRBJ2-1	TGTGCCAGCAGCTTATTCCCCCTTGGACAGGTGGATGAGCAGTTCTTC	CASSLFPLGQVDEQFF
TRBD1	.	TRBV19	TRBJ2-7	TGTGCCAGTAGTCTCCGGGACAGTCCCTACGAGCAGTACTTC	CASSLRDSPYEQYF
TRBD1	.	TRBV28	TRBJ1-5	TGTGCCAGCAGTTTTCGGACAGGGAATCAGCCCCAGCATTTT	CASSFRTGNQPQHF
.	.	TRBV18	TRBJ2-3	TGTGCCAGCTCACCTACGCGTGATGATACGCAGTATTTT	CASSPTRDDTQYF
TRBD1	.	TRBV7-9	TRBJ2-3	TGTGCCAGCAGCCAAGGGGGCCGGACAGATACGCAGTATTTT	CASSQGGRTDTQYF